The 19 T cell receptor beta chains given below trace back to one sample, sequenced in a study of T cells in Graves' hyperthyroidism and ophthalmopathy. What was amplified from RNA transcripts were TCR beta CDR3 regions. Primed by the HTBI set, a first-round RT-PCR was run on the TCR CDR3. TCRdb reprocessed the multiplex PCR reads via MiXCR and lists one record per CDR3 protein. The data show a few hundred thousand distinct CDR3 sequences, with more than 15% seen just once and over 25% held by the top ten. Material for sequencing was blood. The receptors were sampled from a woman in her thirties with Graves' ophthalmopathy.

This chain connects TRBV27 to TRBJ1-6; 12 nucleotides agree with TRBD1. The CDR3 runs to 19 residues. Germline CDR1 MNHEY, CDR2 SMNVEV (reference sequence). Trimming cost V 0 bases and J 4 bases; bases outside gene matches: 7. In DNA, the CDR3 is TGTGCCAGCAGTTTATCGGGACAGGGGGCCCCAGGGTATAATTCACCCCTCCACTTT. Its protein is CASSLSGQGAPGYNSPLHF.

This clonotype turned up a few times. V usage is TRBV28 and J usage is TRBJ2-5; 8 bases align to TRBD2. Germline V gene lookup returns CDR1 MDHEN and CDR2 SYDVKM. CDR3 length: 15 amino acids. The J segment lost 5 bases and the V segment lost 5 bases, leaving 10 bases of the junction unmatched. Here the CDR3 reads CASSPPPGGYETQYF. The CDR3 coding sequence is TGTGCCAGCAGTCCCCCCCCGGGAGGGTACGAGACCCAGTACTTC.

This clonotype was counted many times. The chain uses TRBV28 and TRBJ2-7, with 8 bases aligning to TRBD1. The CDR3 extends over 18 amino acids. CDR1 and CDR2 (germline): MDHEN, SYDVKM. Trimming cost V 4 bases and J 9 bases; bases outside gene matches: 23. In nucleotides, the CDR3 is TGTGCCAGCAGTTGGACAGGGACGGCTAGCCTAATGGAAGGGGCGCAGTACTTC. This encodes CASSWTGTASLMEGAQYF. The complete variable domain, with remaining parts taken from reference TRBV28 and TRBJ2-7, reads DVKVTQSSRYLVKRTGEKVFLECVQDMDHENMFWYRQDPGLGLRLIYFSYDVKMKEKGDIPEGYSVSREKKERFSLILESASTNQTSMYLCASSWTGTASLMEGAQYFGPGTRLTVT.

In its sample, this clonotype was seen many times. The genes are TRBV30 and TRBJ2-2; 9 bases agree with TRBD2. The CDR3 runs to 13 residues. From germline, CDR1 is GTSNPN and CDR2 SVGIG (reference sequence). Losses at the gene ends were 5 bases for V and 8 bases for J; bases not matched to a gene: 6. DNA for the CDR3: TGTGCCTGGGACCCAGCGGGAGGAGGGGAGCTGTTTTTT. It specifies CAWDPAGGGELFF. The full variable domain, completed using reference TRBV30 and TRBJ2-2, is SQTIHQWPATLVQPVGSPLSLECTVEGTSNPNLYWYRQAAGRGLQLLFYSVGIGQISSEVPQNLSASRPQDRQFILSSKKLLLSDSGFYLCAWDPAGGGELFFGEGSRLTVL.

The rearrangement uses TRBV5-1 and TRBJ2-7; 7 nucleotides line up with TRBD2. Trimming at V came to 1 base and at J to 4 bases, leaving 5 bases not matched to a gene. Germline loops: CDR1 SGHRS, CDR2 YFSETQ. The CDR3 is made up of 14 amino acids. CDR3 sequence (DNA): TGCGCCAGCAGCTTGTTTCCGGGGGGTTACGAGCAGTACTTC. Protein product: CASSLFPGGYEQYF.

This clonotype was seen repeatedly, ten times or more. The chain carries TRBV7-2 and TRBJ2-5; 9 nucleotides line up with TRBD2. The V gene's germline CDR1 is SGHTA and CDR2 FQGNSA. The J segment lost 2 bases and the V segment lost 8 bases, leaving 12 bases of the junction unmatched. The CDR3 is made up of 16 amino acids. CDR3 amino acids: CASRGSGSLGQETQYF. DNA of the CDR3: TGTGCCAGCCGCGGTAGCGGGAGTCTGGGGCAAGAGACCCAGTACTTC. Full variable domain (rest looked up from reference TRBV7-2 and TRBJ2-5): GAGVSQSPSNKVTEKGKDVELRCDPISGHTALYWYRQSLGQGLEFLIYFQGNSAPDKSGLPSDRFSAERTGGSVSTLTIQRTQQEDSAVYLCASRGSGSLGQETQYFGPGTRLLVL.

This clonotype was detected a few times. The CDR3 region is CSPTSGISYNEQFF. DNA for the CDR3: TGCAGCCCGACTAGCGGGATCTCCTACAATGAGCAGTTCTTC. The V gene is TRBV20-1, the J gene TRBJ2-1; 11 bases are shared with TRBD2. This CDR3 has 14 amino acids. The germline V gene encodes CDR1 DFQATT and CDR2 SNEGSKA (reference sequence).

This clonotype was observed at least ten times. The gene calls are TRBV30 and TRBJ2-7; D gene uncertain. Between the trimmed V and J ends, which lost 5 bases and 6 bases, there was a span of 17 bases. The CDR3 runs to 13 residues. Germline CDR1 GTSNPN, CDR2 SVGIG (reference sequence). The CDR3: CAWLVKVFAEQYF. CDR3 DNA: TGTGCCTGGTTGGTAAAGGTATTCGCCGAGCAGTACTTC. Based on the CDR3 plus reference TRBV30 and TRBJ2-7, the full variable domain is SQTIHQWPATLVQPVGSPLSLECTVEGTSNPNLYWYRQAAGRGLQLLFYSVGIGQISSEVPQNLSASRPQDRQFILSSKKLLLSDSGFYLCAWLVKVFAEQYFGPGTRLTVT.

Turning to this clonotype: A read error is possible here, since a much larger clone lies one base away. This chain links TRBV12-3 or TRBV12-4 with TRBJ2-1, with D hard to call. There are 16 residues in the CDR3. The CDR3 bases are TGTGCCAGCAGTTTACCTCACTTCCACCCCTACAATGAGCAGTCCTTC. Translated: CASSLPHFHPYNEQSF.

Concerning this clonotype: This could be a read error, since a much larger clone is one nucleotide away. This sequence joins TRBV11-2 and TRBJ1-1; no clear D. This CDR3 has 12 residues. Germline-derived CDR1 and CDR2 are SGHAT and FQNNGV. CDR3: CAGSFPNTEAFF. DNA for the CDR3: TGTGCCGGCAGCTTCCCGAACACTGAAGCTTTCTTT. Variable domain in full (rest from reference TRBV11-2 and TRBJ1-1): EAGVAQSPRYKIIEKRQSVAFWCNPISGHATLYWYQQILGQGPKLLIQFQNNGVVDDSQLPKDRFSAERLKGVDSTLKIQPAKLEDSAVYLCAGSFPNTEAFFGQGTRLTVV.

Concerning this clonotype: No conserved phenylalanine or tryptophan is present at the end of the CDR3, so a read error is the likely explanation. The chain couples TRBV29-1 to TRBJ2-2; 7 bases match TRBD1. The CDR3 runs to 13 residues. CDR1 is SQVTM, CDR2 ANQGSEA, per germline. The V gene end was trimmed by 7 bases and the J gene end by 1 base; junction bases not matched to a gene: 3. This chain's CDR3 is CSARQGNTGELFL. The CDR3, as DNA: TGCAGCGCCCGACAGGGGAACACCGGGGAGCTGTTTCTT.

Ten or more counts support this clonotype. This chain joins TRBV20-1 and TRBJ2-3, with TRBD2 matching over 10 bases. Germline trimming cut 3 bases from V and 2 bases from J; bases unmatched to any gene: 14. There are 18 residues in the CDR3. Per germline, CDR1 DFQATT and CDR2 SNEGSKA (reference sequence). CDR3 sequence (DNA): TGCAGTGCTAGTTTCCGTTCTAGCGGGAGTGGTAACACAGATACGCAGTATTTT. Amino acid sequence: CSASFRSSGSGNTDTQYF.

J is TRBJ2-5 and V is TRBV25-1, with 9 bases matching TRBD2. The last part of the DNA fits TRBJ2-1 better; the J call may be wrong. The CDR3 contains 14 residues. Germline V gene data show CDR1 as MGHDK and CDR2 as SYGVNS. The CDR3 DNA reads TGTGCCAGCAGTGAGCGGGGGGGGGAAGAGACCCAGTTCTTC. Translating it yields CASSERGGEETQFF.

This clonotype turned up a few times. The chain has TRBV5-1 and TRBJ2-1; 15 positions match TRBD2. The DNA matches TRBJ2-7 better at its end, which makes the J call doubtful. The CDR3 covers 16 residues. Per germline, CDR1 SGHRS and CDR2 YFSETQ. Here the CDR3 DNA reads TGCGCCAGCAGCTTAGGGACTAGCGGGAGGTACAATGAGCAGTACTTC. It specifies CASSLGTSGRYNEQYF.

This clonotype was detected many times. The genes are TRBV28 and TRBJ2-1; D possibly matches TRBD1 or TRBD2 (5 bases each). V was shortened by 8 bases and J by 8 bases, with 16 bases between the two germline ends. CDR3 length: 13 residues. The V gene's germline CDR1 is MDHEN and CDR2 SYDVKM. As DNA, the CDR3 is TGTGCCAGCTGGGACCTCTCCGTCTATGAGCAGTTCTTC. Translating gives CASWDLSVYEQFF.

This clonotype was found a few times. The rearrangement links TRBV10-2 to TRBJ2-1, with 9 nucleotides matching TRBD2. This CDR3 contains 15 residues. CDR1 and CDR2 (germline): WSHSY, SAAADI. V gave up 4 bases and J gave up 6 bases; unmatched junction bases: 7. The CDR3 reads CASSGLADIFNEQFF. CDR3 DNA sequence: TGCGCCAGCAGTGGACTAGCGGACATCTTCAATGAGCAGTTCTTC.

This clonotype has only a few counts. The chain recombines TRBV27 with TRBJ1-6; no reliable D call. The germline CDR1 and CDR2 sequences are MNHEY and SMNVEV (reference sequence). CDR3 size: 14 residues. Trimming removed 3 bases from V and 7 bases from J, with 10 bases in between. The CDR3 coding sequence is TGTGCCAGCAGTTTGCCCGGACGGAATTCACCCCTCCACTTT. Protein: CASSLPGRNSPLHF.

This clonotype has a count of ten or more. The chain uses TRBV7-3 and TRBJ2-1; 9 bases fit TRBD2. Unmatched junction bases numbered 4, after V lost 0 bases and J lost 1 base. The germline V gene encodes CDR1 SGHTA and CDR2 FQGTGA. This CDR3 spans 17 amino acids. The CDR3 here is CASSLTSGSGSYNEQFF. The CDR3 nucleotides read TGTGCCAGCAGCTTAACTAGCGGGAGTGGGTCCTACAATGAGCAGTTCTTC.

This clonotype occurred many times. The chain uses TRBV20-1 and TRBJ2-7, with TRBD1 identical over 9 bases. Germline V gene sequence: CDR1 DFQATT, CDR2 SNEGSKA (reference sequence). There are 15 residues in the CDR3. V shed 6 bases and J 5 bases; nucleotides not matched to a gene: 14. CDR3: CSAIILTGGRNEQYF. The CDR3 DNA follows: TGCAGTGCCATCATCCTGACAGGGGGAAGGAACGAGCAGTACTTC.